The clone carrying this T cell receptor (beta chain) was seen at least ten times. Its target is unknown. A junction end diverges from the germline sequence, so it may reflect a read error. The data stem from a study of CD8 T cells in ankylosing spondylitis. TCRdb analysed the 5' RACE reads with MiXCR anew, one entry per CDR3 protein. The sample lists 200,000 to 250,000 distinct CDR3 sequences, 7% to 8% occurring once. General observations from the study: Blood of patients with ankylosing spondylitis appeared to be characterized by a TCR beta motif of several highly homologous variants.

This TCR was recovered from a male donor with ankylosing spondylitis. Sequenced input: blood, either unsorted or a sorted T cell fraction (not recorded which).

CDR3 sequence: CSVEDSADEQYF. The CDR3 DNA sequence: TGCAGCGTGGAAGATAGCGCCGACGAGCAGTACTTC. The chain uses TRBV29-1 and TRBJ2-7, with a tentative D call TRBD2 (5 bases). The CDR3 has 12 residues. The germline V gene encodes CDR1 SQVTM and CDR2 ANQGSEA.